This T cell receptor (beta chain) was found in a study of T cell responses to AZD1222 COVID-19 vaccine. TCRdb keeps only in-frame clones here, not all; method: immunoSEQ multiplex PCR. The table lists approximately 100,000 clones, roughly nine tenths of them singletons. CDR3 length equals 19 residues. V dropped 3 bases and J dropped 0 bases, with 18 bases sitting between them. The germline CDR1 and CDR2 sequences are LNHDA and SQIVND (reference sequence). About this clone itself: What it recognizes is unknown.

Study-level findings and limits: The CD4 TCRs associated with vaccination extended across spike and predominated at 160-218 and 743-854. Clonal diversity was possibly underestimated, and white British individuals and females predominated among donors. Baseline seropositivity characterized only a handful of AZD1222 recipients. In the spike-specific TCR repertoire, nearly half reportedly target unmutated variant regions.

This clonotype originated in an adult in good health. The chain combines TRBV19 with TRBJ2-6; D is unresolved. This material consisted of peripheral blood, taken on day 0 of AZD1222 vaccination. The CDR3 is CASSMGWLQLRSGANVLTF. Here the CDR3 DNA reads TGTGCCAGTAGTATGGGGTGGTTGCAACTTCGCTCTGGGGCCAACGTCCTGACTTTC.